The T cell receptor (beta chain) described here comes from a study of human T cells and chemical hapten exposure. Background on the study: After 6 days, upper back 0.01% DPC patch tests were scored. Study-level points and caveats: Unchanged with DPC sensitization were TCRs above 1 in 1000 frequency.

Time point specified: patch test 3, about 24 weeks after DPC sensitization. Sample treatment: therapeutic diphenylcyclopropenone sensitization with weekly scalp DPC. CDR1 and CDR2 from the germline V gene are SQVTM and ANQGSEA. V gave up 7 bases and J gave up 5 bases, with 21 bases separating them. This CDR3 has 15 amino acids. Individual cDNA molecules in this library carried unique molecular identifiers. TCRdb passed the RACE reads through MiXCR, listing each CDR3 protein once. The top ten hold roughly 2.2% of the sample, which has approximately 160,000 distinct CDR3 sequences, about a quarter seen once. Only a few counts were recorded for this clonotype. Its specificity is not known.

This sequence was found in a woman between 18 and 30 years old with alopecia areata. Some clones in this sample may be carry-over from other donors' samples. The chain carries TRBV29-1 and TRBJ2-1; D perhaps matches TRBD2 (7 bases). Sample: whole blood, taken in connection with sensitization to the hapten diphenylcyclopropenone (DPC). CDR3 amino acids: CSAHSGGLADNEQFF. DNA of the CDR3: TGCAGCGCCCACTCCGGGGGCCTAGCGGACAATGAGCAGTTCTTC.